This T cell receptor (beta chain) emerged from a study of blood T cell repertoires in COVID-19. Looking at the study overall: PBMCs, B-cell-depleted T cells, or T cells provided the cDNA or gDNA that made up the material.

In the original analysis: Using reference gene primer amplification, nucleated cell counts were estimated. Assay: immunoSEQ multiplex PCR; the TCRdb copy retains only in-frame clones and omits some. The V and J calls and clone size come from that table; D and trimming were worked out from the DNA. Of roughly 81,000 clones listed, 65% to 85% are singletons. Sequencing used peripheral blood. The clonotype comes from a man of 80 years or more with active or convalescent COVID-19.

CDR3 region: CASRVTTGNTIYF. In nucleotides, the CDR3 is TGTGCCAGCAGGGTGACAACTGGAAACACCATATATTTT. The V gene is TRBV6-5, the J gene TRBJ1-3; D remains unclear. CDR1 and CDR2 (germline): MNHEY, SVGAGI. V was pared by 6 bases and J by 2 bases, with 8 bases between. The CDR3 loop spans 13 amino acids.